This entry lists 9 T cell receptor beta chains sequenced from one sample in a study of technical replicates of blood from a handful of donors. Sequencing was performed with immunoSEQ multiplex PCR; in TCRdb, only in-frame clones are kept and a portion is missing. The sample includes tens of thousands of clones, 90% of them seen just once. The sequenced sample consisted of PBMCs. Receptors originate from a human donor in good health. Some clones in this sample may be carry-over from other donors' samples.

The CDR3 DNA sequence: TGTGCCAGCAGGGGGACAGAAAACATTCAGTACTTC. It translates to CASRGTENIQYF. The V and J genes are TRBV6-5 and TRBJ2-4; 7 bases align to TRBD1. V was pared by 6 bases and J by 5 bases, with 1 base of the junction left unmatched. Germline V gives CDR1 MNHEY, CDR2 SVGAGI. The CDR3 totals 12 residues.

The chain is built from TRBV7-2 and TRBJ2-7; D call uncertain. CDR3 size: 13 residues. In germline, CDR1 is SGHTA, CDR2 FQGNSA. The ends were cut back, 1 base at V and 8 bases at J, with 12 bases in the middle. CDR3 residues: CASSLGPYDKQYF. CDR3 nucleotide sequence: TGTGCCAGCAGCTTAGGGCCGTACGACAAGCAGTACTTC.

This clone has only one observation. The V gene is TRBV6-5, the J gene TRBJ2-6; D unclear. From germline, CDR1 is MNHEY and CDR2 SVGAGI. CDR3 length equals 16 residues. Trimming shortened V by 0 bases and J by 0 bases, and 6 bases separated the two germline ends. DNA of the CDR3: TGTGCCAGCAGTTACTCGTCAGTCTCTGGGGCCAACGTCCTGACTTTC. It codes for CASSYSSVSGANVLTF.

This clone is a singleton in its sample. The chain couples TRBV11-2 to TRBJ1-2; 7 bases are a match to TRBD1. The CDR3 consists of 13 residues. V shed 1 base and J 7 bases; nucleotides not matched to a gene: 3. Germline V gene lookup returns CDR1 SGHAT and CDR2 FQNNGV. CDR3 bases: TGTGCCAGCAGCTTAGCCCAGGGGGTTGGCTACACCTTC. This gives the protein CASSLAQGVGYTF.

V usage is TRBV2 and J usage is TRBJ1-1; D gene unclear. Germline CDR1 reads SNHLY; CDR2 reads FYNNEI. The CDR3 covers 13 residues. Trimming removed 9 bases from V and 1 base from J, with 12 bases in between. CDR3 amino acids: CASGKRGNTEAFF. The DNA for the CDR3 is TGTGCCAGTGGCAAGCGGGGGAACACTGAAGCTTTCTTT.

The chain recombines TRBV20-1 with TRBJ1-3, with unresolved D. Germline CDR1 is DFQATT and CDR2 is SNEGSKA (reference sequence). Trimming took off 7 bases at V and 7 bases at J, with 11 bases between the two ends. CDR3 size: 11 residues. The CDR3 reads CSVQTQNTIYF. The CDR3, as DNA: TGCAGTGTTCAAACCCAGAACACCATATATTTT.

J is TRBJ1-5 and V is TRBV6-1, with TRBD1 identical over 9 bases. From germline, CDR1 is MNHNS and CDR2 SASEGT. With 4 bases clipped from V and 6 bases from J, the junction kept 7 bases outside the gene matches. The CDR3 runs to 15 residues. Written as DNA, the CDR3 is TGTGCCAGCAGTGTACAGGGGGCGCGGGGTCAGCCCCAGCATTTT. Its protein is CASSVQGARGQPQHF.

The chain combines TRBV4-1 with TRBJ2-7; D might be TRBD1 (6 bases). The CDR3 loop spans 16 amino acids. The V and J ends lost 4 bases and 1 base respectively, with 17 bases between them. Per the germline V gene, CDR1 is MGHRA and CDR2 is YSYEKL. The DNA of the CDR3 is TGCGCCAGCAGCCCTCCCATGAGGGGGAGTTCCTACGAGCAGTACTTC. Translation gives CASSPPMRGSSYEQYF.

This clone appeared a single time. CDR3 amino acids: CASSSARVVTGEQYF. Here the CDR3 DNA reads TGTGCCAGCAGCTCCGCCCGAGTGGTAACTGGCGAGCAGTACTTC. The chain combines TRBV5-4 with TRBJ2-7; no definite D call. This CDR3 contains 15 residues. Germline V gives CDR1 SGHNT, CDR2 YYREEE (reference sequence). The V end lost 3 bases, the J end lost 6 bases, and 19 bases lay between the germline ends.